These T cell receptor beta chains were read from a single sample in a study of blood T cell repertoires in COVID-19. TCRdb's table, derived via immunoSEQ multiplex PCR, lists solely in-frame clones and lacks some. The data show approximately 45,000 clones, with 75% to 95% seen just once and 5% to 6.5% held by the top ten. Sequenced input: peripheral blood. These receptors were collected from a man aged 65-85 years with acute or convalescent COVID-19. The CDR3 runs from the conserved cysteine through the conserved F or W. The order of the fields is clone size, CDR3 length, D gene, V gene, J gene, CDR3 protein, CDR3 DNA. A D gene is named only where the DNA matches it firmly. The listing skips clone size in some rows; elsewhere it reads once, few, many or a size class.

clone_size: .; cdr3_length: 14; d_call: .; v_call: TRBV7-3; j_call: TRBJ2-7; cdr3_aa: CASSLSGESYEQYF; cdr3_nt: TGTGCCAGCAGCTTAAGTGGGGAGTCCTACGAGCAGTACTTC
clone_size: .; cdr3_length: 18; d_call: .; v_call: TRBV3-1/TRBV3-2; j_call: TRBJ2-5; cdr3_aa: CASSHGPPRVSDQETQYF; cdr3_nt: TGTGCCAGCAGCCATGGCCCCCCCAGGGTTTCCGACCAAGAGACCCAGTACTTC
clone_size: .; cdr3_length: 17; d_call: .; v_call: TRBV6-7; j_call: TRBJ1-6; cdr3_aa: CASSYSVASSYNSPLHF; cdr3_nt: TGTGCCAGCAGTTACTCGGTAGCGAGCTCCTATAATTCACCCCTCCACTTT
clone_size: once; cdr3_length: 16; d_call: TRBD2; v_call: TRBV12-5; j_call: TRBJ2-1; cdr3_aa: CASGLILAGGYNEQFF; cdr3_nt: TGTGCTAGTGGTTTGATCCTAGCGGGGGGTTACAATGAGCAGTTCTTC
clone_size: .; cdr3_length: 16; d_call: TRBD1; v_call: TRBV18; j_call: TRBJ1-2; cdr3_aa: CASSPQDRAGKIGYTF; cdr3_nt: TGTGCCAGCTCACCACAGGACAGGGCGGGTAAAATAGGCTACACCTTC
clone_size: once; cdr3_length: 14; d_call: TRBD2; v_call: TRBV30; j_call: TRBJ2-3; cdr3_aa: CAGETSGDVGTQYF; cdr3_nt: TGTGCCGGAGAAACTAGCGGGGACGTGGGTACGCAGTATTTT
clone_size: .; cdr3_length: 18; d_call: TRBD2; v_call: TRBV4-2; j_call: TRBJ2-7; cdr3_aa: CASSQEMPSGTRSYEQYF; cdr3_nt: TGTGCCAGCAGCCAAGAGATGCCTAGCGGGACACGCTCCTACGAGCAGTACTTC
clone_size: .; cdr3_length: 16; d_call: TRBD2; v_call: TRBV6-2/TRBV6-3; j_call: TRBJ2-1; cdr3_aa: CASSYSSGGAWNEQFF; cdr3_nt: TGTGCCAGCAGTTACTCTAGCGGGGGGGCGTGGAATGAGCAGTTCTTC
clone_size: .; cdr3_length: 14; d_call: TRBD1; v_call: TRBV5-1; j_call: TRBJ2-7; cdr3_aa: CASSAGQGTYEQYF; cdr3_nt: TGCGCCAGCAGCGCGGGACAGGGTACCTACGAGCAGTACTTC
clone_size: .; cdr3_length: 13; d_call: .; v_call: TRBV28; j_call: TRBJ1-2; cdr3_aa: CASSPTENYGYTF; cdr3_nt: TGTGCCAGCAGCCCTACAGAAAACTATGGCTACACCTTC
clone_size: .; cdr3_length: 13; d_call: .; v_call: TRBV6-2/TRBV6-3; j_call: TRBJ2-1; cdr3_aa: CASSTTPYNEQFF; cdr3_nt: TGTGCCAGCAGTACGACACCGTACAATGAGCAGTTCTTC
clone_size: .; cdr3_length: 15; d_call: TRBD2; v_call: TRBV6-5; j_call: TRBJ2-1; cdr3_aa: CASSQRGGRMNEQFF; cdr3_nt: TGTGCCAGCAGTCAGCGGGGGGGGAGAATGAATGAGCAGTTCTTC
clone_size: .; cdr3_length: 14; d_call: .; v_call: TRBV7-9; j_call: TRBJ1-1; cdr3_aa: CASSLVRGNTEAFF; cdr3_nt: TGTGCCAGCAGCTTAGTCAGGGGGAACACTGAAGCTTTCTTT
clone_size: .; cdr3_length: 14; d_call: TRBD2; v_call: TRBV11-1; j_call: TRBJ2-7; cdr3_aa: CASSLEAGRLEQYF; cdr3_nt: TGTGCCAGCAGCTTAGAAGCGGGGCGGTTGGAGCAGTACTTC
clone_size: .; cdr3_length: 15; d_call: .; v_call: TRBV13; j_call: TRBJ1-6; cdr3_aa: CASSFGTLRNSPLHF; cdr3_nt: TGTGCCAGCAGCTTCGGGACATTGAGGAATTCACCCCTCCACTTT
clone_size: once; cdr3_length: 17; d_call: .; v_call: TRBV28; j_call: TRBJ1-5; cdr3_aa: CASSPPRGRGFNQPQHF; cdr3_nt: TGTGCCAGCAGTCCCCCCCGCGGGAGGGGATTTAATCAGCCCCAGCATTTT
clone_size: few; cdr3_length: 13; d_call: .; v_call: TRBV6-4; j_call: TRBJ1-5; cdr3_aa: CASSTASNQPQHF; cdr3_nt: TGTGCCAGCTCCACAGCCTCAAATCAGCCCCAGCATTTT
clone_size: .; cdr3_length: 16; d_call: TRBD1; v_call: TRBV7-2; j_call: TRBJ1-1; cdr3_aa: CASSRTGARINTEAFF; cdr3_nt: TGTGCCAGCAGCCGGACAGGGGCGCGGATTAACACTGAAGCTTTCTTT
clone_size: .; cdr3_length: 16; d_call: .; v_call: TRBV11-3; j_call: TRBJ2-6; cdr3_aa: CASSQPLRAGANVLTF; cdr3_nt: TGTGCCAGCAGCCAACCTCTCAGGGCCGGGGCCAACGTCCTGACTTTC
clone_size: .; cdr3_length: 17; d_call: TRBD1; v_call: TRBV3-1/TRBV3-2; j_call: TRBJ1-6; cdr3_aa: CASSQKYRDSPCSPLHF; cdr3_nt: TGTGCCAGCAGCCAAAAATACCGGGACAGCCCTTGTTCACCCCTCCACTTT
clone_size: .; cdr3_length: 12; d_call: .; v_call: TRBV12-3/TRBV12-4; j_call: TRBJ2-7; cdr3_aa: CASKGASYEQYF; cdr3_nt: TGTGCCAGCAAAGGGGCGTCCTACGAGCAGTACTTC
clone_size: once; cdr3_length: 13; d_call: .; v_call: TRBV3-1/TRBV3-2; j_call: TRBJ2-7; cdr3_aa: CASSQGDNYEQYF; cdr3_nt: TGTGCCAGCAGCCAGGGGGACAACTACGAGCAGTACTTC
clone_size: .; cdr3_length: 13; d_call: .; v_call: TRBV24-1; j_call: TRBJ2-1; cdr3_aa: CATRDGPGNEQFF; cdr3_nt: TGTGCCACCAGGGACGGTCCGGGAAATGAGCAGTTCTTC
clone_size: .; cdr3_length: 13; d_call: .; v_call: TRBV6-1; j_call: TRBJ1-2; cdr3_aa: CASSERGNYGYTF; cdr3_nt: TGTGCCAGCAGTGAACGGGGAAACTATGGCTACACCTTC
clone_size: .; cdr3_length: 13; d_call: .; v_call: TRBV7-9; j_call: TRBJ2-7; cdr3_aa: CASSFPRDYEQYF; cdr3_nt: TGTGCCAGCAGCTTCCCCCGGGACTACGAGCAGTACTTC
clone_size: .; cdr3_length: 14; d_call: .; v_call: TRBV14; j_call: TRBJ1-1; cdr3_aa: CASSQESRGPEAFF; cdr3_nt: TGTGCCAGCAGCCAAGAGAGCAGGGGACCTGAAGCTTTCTTT
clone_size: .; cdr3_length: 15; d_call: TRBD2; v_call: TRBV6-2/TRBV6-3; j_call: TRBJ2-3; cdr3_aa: CASSYLSGEADTQYF; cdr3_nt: TGTGCCAGCAGTTACCTTAGCGGGGAGGCAGATACGCAGTATTTT
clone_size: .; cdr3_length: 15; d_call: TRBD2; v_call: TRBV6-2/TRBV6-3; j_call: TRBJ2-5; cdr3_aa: CASSYSGLAGETQYF; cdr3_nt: TGTGCCAGCAGTTACTCGGGACTAGCGGGTGAGACCCAGTACTTC
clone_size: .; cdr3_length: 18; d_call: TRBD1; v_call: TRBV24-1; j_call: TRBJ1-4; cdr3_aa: CATPVGTGWPHANEKLFF; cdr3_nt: TGTGCCACCCCCGTCGGGACAGGTTGGCCCCACGCTAATGAAAAACTGTTTTTT
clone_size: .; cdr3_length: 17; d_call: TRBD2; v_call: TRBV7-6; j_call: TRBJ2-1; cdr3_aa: CASTLRLAGGPSDEQFF; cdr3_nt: TGTGCCAGCACCCTAAGACTAGCGGGGGGGCCATCGGATGAGCAGTTCTTC
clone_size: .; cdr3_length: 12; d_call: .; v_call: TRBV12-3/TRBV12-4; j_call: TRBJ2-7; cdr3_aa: CASSRRLYEQYF; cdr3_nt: TGTGCCAGCAGTCGACGACTCTACGAGCAGTACTTC
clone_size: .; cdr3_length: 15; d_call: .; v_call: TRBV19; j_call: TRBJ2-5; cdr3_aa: CASSMSGWSGGTQYF; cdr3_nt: TGTGCCAGTAGTATGAGTGGATGGAGTGGAGGGACCCAGTACTTC
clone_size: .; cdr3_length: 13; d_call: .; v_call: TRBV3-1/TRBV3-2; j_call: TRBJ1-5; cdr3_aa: CASSQTFDQPQHF; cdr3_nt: TGTGCCAGCAGCCAAACTTTCGATCAGCCCCAGCATTTT
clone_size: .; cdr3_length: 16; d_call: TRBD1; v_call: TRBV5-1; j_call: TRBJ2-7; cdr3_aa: CASSFAGGDSSYEQYF; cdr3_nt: TGCGCCAGCAGCTTTGCAGGGGGTGATAGTTCCTACGAGCAGTACTTC
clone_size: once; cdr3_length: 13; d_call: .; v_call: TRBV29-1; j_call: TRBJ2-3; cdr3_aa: CSVVGASTDTQYF; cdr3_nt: TGCAGCGTTGTAGGAGCCAGCACAGATACGCAGTATTTT
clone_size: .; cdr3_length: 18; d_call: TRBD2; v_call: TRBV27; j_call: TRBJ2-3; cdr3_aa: CASSSSASSGGLLDTQYF; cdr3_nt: TGTGCCAGCAGTTCCTCAGCCTCTAGCGGGGGGCTTTTAGATACGCAGTATTTT
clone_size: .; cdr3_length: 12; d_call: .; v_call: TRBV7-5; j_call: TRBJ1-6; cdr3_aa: CARSKGYSPLHF; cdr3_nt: TGTGCCAGGAGCAAGGGGTATTCACCCCTCCACTTT
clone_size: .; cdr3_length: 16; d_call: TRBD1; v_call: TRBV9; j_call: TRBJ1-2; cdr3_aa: CASSPPGQVTNYGYTF; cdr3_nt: TGTGCCAGCAGCCCCCCTGGACAGGTGACTAACTATGGCTACACCTTC
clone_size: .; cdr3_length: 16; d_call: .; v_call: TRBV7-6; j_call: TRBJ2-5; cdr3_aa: CASSSREAGLSETQYF; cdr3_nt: TGTGCCAGCAGCTCCAGAGAGGCGGGACTTAGTGAGACCCAGTACTTC
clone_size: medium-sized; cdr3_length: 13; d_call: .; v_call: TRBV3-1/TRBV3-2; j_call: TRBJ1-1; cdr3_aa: CASSKRRNTEAFF; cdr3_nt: TGTGCCAGCAGCAAGAGGAGGAACACTGAAGCTTTCTTT
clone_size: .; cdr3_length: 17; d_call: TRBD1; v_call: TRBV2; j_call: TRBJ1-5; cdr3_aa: CASSEAGMGQTYQPQHF; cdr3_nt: TGTGCCAGCAGTGAAGCAGGGATGGGACAGACTTATCAGCCCCAGCATTTT
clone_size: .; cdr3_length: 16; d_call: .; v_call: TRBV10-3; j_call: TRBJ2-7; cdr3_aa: CAISESMILSSYEQYF; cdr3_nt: TGTGCCATCAGTGAGTCGATGATACTGTCATCCTACGAGCAGTACTTC
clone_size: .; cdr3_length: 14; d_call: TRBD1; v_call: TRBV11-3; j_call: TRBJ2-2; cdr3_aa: CASSFTGVGGELFF; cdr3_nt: TGTGCCAGCAGCTTTACAGGGGTAGGCGGGGAGCTGTTTTTT
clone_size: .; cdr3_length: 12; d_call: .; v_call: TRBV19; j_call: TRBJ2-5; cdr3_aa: CASSATTGLRYF; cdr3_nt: TGTGCCAGTAGTGCGACCACAGGGCTCCGGTACTTC
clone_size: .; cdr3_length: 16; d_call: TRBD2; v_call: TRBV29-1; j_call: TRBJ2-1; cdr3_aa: CSVGSAGVGPYNEQFF; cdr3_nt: TGCAGCGTTGGTTCAGCGGGGGTTGGGCCCTACAATGAGCAGTTCTTC
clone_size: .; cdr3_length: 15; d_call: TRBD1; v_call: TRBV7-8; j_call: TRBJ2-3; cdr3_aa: CASSSGQGATDTQYF; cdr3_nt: TGTGCCAGCAGCTCGGGACAGGGTGCAACAGATACGCAGTATTTT
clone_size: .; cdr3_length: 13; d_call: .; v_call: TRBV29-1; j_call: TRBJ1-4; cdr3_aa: CSVAGTTNEKLFF; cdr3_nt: TGCAGCGTCGCAGGAACAACTAATGAAAAACTGTTTTTT
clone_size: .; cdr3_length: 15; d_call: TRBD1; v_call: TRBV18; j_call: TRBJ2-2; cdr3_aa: CASSPSQGITGELFF; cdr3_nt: TGTGCCAGCTCACCCTCACAGGGGATCACCGGGGAGCTGTTTTTT
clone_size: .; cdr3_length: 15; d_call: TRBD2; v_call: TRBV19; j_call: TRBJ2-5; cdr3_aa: CASSPSAGGQETQYF; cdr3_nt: TGTGCCAGTAGTCCCTCAGCGGGGGGCCAAGAGACCCAGTACTTC
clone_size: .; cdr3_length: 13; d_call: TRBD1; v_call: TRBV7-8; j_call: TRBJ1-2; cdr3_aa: CASSLDDRDGYTF; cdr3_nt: TGTGCCAGCAGCTTAGACGACAGGGATGGCTACACCTTC
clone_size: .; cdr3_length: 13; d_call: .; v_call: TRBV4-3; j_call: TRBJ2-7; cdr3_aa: CASSQGRAYEQYF; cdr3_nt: TGCGCCAGCAGCCAAGGGAGGGCCTACGAGCAGTACTTC
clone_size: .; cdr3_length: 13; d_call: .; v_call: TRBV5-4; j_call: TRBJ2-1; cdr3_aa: CASFRDSYNEQFF; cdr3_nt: TGTGCCAGCTTCAGGGATTCCTACAATGAGCAGTTCTTC